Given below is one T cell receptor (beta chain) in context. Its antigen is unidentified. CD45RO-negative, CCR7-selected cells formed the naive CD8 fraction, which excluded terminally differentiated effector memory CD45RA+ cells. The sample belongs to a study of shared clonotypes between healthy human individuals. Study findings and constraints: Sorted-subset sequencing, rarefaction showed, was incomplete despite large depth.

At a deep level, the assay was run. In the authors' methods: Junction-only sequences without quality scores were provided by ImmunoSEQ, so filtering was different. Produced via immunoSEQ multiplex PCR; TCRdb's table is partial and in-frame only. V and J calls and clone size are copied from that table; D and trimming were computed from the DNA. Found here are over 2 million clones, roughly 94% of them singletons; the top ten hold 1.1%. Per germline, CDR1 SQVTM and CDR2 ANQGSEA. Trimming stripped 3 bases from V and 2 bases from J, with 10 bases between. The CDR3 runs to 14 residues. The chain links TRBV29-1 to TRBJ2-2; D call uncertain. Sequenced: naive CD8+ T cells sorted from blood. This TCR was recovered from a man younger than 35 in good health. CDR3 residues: CSVESPLNTGELFF. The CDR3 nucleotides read TGCAGCGTTGAGAGTCCACTTAACACCGGGGAGCTGTTTTTT.